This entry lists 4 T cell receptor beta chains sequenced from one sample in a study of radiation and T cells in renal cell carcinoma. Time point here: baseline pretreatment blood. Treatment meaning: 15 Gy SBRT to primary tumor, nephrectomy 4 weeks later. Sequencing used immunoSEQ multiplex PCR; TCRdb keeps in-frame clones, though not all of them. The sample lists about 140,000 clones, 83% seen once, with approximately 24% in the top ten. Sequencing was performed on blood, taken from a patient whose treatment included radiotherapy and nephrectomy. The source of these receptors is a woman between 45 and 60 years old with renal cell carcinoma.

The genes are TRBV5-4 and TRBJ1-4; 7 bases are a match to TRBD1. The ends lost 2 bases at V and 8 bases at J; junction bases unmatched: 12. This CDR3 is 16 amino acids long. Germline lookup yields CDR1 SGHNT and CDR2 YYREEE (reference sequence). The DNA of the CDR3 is TGTGCCAGCAGCTTAAAATACCGGGACAGATCCGAAAAACTGTTTTTT. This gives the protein CASSLKYRDRSEKLFF.

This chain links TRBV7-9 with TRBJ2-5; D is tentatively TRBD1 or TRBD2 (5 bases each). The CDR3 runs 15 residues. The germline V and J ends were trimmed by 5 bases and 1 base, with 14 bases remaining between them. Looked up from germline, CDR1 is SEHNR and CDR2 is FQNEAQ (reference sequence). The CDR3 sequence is CASSLTEGPQETQYF. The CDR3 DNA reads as TGTGCCAGCAGCCTGACAGAGGGCCCCCAAGAGACCCAGTACTTC.

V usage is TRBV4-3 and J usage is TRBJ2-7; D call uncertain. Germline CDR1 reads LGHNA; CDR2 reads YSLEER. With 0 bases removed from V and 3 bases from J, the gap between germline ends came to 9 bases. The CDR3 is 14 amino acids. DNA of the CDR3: TGCGCCAGCAGCCAAGAGAAAGACTTCTACGAGCAGTACTTC. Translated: CASSQEKDFYEQYF.

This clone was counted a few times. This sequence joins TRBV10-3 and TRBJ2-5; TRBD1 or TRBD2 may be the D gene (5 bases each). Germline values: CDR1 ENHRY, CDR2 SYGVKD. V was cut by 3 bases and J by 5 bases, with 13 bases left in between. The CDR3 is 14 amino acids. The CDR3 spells CAISDGAQGETQYF. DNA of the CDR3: TGTGCCATCAGTGACGGGGCCCAAGGGGAGACCCAGTACTTC.